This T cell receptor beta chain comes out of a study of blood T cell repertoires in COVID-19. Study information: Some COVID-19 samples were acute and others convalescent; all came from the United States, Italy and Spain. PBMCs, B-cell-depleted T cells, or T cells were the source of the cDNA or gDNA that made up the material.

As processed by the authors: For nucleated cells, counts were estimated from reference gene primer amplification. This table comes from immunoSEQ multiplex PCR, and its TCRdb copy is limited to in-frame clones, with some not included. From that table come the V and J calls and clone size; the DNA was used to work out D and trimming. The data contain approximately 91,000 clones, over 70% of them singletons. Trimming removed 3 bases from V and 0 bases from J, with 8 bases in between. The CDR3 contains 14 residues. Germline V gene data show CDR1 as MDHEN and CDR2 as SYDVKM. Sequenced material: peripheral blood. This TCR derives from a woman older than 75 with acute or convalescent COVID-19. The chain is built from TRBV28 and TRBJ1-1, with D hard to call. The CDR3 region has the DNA TGTGCCAGCAGTTTTGAGGGAGTGAACACTGAAGCTTTCTTT. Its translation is CASSFEGVNTEAFF.